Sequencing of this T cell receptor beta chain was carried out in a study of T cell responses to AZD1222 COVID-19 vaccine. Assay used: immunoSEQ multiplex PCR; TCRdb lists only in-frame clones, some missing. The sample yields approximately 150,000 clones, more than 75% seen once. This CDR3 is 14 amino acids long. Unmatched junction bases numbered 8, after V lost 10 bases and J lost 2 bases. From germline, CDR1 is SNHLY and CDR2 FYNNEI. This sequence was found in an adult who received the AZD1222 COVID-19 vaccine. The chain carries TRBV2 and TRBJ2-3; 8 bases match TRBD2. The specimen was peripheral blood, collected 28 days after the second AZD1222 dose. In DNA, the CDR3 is TGTGCCACCCGGGAGGGACTCAACACAGATACGCAGTATTTT. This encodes CATREGLNTDTQYF.